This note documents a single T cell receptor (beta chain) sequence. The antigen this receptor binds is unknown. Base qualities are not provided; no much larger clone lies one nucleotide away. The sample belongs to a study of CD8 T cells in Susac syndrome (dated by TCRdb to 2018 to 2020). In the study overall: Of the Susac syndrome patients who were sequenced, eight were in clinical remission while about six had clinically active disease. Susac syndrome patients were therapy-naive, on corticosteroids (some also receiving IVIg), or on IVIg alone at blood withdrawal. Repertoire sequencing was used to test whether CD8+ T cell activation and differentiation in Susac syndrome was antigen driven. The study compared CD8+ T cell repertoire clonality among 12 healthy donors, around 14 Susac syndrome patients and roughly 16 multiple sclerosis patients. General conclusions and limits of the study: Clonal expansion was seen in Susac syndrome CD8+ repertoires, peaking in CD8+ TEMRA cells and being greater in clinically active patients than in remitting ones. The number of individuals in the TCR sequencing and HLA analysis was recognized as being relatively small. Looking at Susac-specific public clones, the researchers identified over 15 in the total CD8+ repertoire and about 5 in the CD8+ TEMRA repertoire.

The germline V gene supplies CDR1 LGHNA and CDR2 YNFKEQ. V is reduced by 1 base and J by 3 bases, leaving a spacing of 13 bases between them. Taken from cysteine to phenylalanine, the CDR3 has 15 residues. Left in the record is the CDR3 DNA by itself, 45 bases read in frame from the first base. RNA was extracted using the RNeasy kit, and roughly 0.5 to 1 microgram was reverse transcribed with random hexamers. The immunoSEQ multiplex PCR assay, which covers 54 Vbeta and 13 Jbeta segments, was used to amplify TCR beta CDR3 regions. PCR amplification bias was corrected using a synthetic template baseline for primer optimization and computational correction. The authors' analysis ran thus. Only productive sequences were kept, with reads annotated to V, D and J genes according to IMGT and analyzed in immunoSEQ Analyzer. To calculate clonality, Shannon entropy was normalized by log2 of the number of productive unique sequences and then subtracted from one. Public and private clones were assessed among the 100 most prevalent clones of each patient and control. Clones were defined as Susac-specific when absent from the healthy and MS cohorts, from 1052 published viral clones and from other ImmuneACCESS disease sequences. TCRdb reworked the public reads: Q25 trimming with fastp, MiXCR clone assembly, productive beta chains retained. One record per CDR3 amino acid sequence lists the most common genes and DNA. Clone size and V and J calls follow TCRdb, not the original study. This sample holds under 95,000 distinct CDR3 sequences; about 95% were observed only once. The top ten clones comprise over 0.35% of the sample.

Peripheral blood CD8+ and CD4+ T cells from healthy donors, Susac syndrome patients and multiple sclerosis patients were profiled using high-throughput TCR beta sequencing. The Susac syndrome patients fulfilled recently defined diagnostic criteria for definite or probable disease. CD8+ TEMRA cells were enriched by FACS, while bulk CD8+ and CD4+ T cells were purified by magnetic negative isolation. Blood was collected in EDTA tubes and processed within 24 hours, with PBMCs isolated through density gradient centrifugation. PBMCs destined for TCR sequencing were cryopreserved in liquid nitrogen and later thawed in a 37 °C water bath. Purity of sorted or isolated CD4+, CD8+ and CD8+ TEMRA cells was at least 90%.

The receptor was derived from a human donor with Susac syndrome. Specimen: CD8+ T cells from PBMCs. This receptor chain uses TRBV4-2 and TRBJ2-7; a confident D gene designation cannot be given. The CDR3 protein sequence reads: CASSQALPSDYEQYF. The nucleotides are TGTGCCAGCAGCCAAGCCCTCCCGAGCGACTACGAGCAGTACTTC.